Described below is a single T cell receptor beta chain sequence and its context. CDR1 SQVTM and CDR2 ANQGSEA come from the germline V gene. This CDR3 comprises 14 residues. V lost 5 bases to trimming and J lost 2 bases; unmatched junction nucleotides: 4. The data belong to a study of memory CD4+ T cells and cytomegalovirus serostatus. Study-wide background: Donors were healthy Belgian adults, 10 or so CMV seropositive and 20 to 25 seronegative.

The table came from immunoSEQ multiplex PCR; TCRdb's copy has only in-frame clones and leaves some out. The sample shows 40,000 to 55,000 clones, roughly 72% of them seen only once. The sort gate was single viable CD3+CD4+CD8-CD45RO+ cells for memory CD4+ T cells. Serum IgG to CMV pp150, pp28, p38 and p52 defined serostatus. The genes are TRBV29-1 and TRBJ1-3, with TRBD1 matching 9 bases. The receptor comes from an adult in good health and CMV-seropositive. Input material: memory CD4+ T cells from blood. CDR3 protein: CSVLGTGTGNTIYF. The CDR3 region has the DNA TGCAGCGTTCTCGGGACAGGGACTGGAAACACCATATATTTT. Full variable domain (outside the CDR3, taken from reference TRBV29-1 and TRBJ1-3): SAVISQKPSRDICQRGTSLTIQCQVDSQVTMMFWYRQQPGQSLTLIATANQGSEATYESGFVIDKFPISRPNLTFSTLTVSNMSPEDSSIYLCSVLGTGTGNTIYFGEGSWLTVV.